The rows below give T cell receptor beta chains drawn from one sample of a study of CD8 T cells in Susac syndrome. TCRdb passed the immunoSEQ multiplex PCR reads through MiXCR, listing each CDR3 protein once. The sample holds around 150,000 distinct CDR3 sequences, approximately 96% seen once. Material for sequencing was CD4+ T cells from PBMCs. The receptor set was obtained from a human donor with multiple sclerosis. Each CDR3 is given with its conserved first and last residue. Each record gives: clone size, J gene, CDR3 length, V gene, D gene, CDR3 DNA, CDR3 protein. The D gene is left open where the match is weak. The size entry is marked missing in some rows and otherwise reads once, few, many or a size class.

size: -
J: TRBJ2-3
length: 13
V: TRBV7-2
D: -
DNA: TGTGCCAGCAGCTTAGACCGAGGGGATACGCAGTATTTT
CDR3: CASSLDRGDTQYF

size: -
J: TRBJ2-1
length: 16
V: TRBV20-1
D: -
DNA: TGCAGTGCCCGCCCCCCTTTGGGCGCCTCCTACAATGAGCAGTTCTTC
CDR3: CSARPPLGASYNEQFF

size: -
J: TRBJ1-1
length: 14
V: TRBV5-1
D: -
DNA: TGCGCCAGCAGCAGGACAGAAGCTAACACTGAAGCTTTCTTT
CDR3: CASSRTEANTEAFF

size: -
J: TRBJ2-7
length: 15
V: TRBV9
D: TRBD1
DNA: TGTGCCAGCAGCGGACGGACAGGGGGCTGGGACGAGCAGTACTTC
CDR3: CASSGRTGGWDEQYF

size: -
J: TRBJ2-4
length: 14
V: TRBV20-1
D: TRBD2
DNA: TGCAGTGCTTCCGGACTAGCGGGACGGAACATTCAGTACTTC
CDR3: CSASGLAGRNIQYF

size: -
J: TRBJ1-2
length: 14
V: TRBV5-1
D: -
DNA: TGCGCCAGCAGCTTGGGAGCCGGAACCTATGGCTACACCTTC
CDR3: CASSLGAGTYGYTF

size: -
J: TRBJ1-4
length: 12
V: TRBV2
D: -
DNA: TGTGCCAGCATGTCAACTAATGAAAAACTGTTTTTT
CDR3: CASMSTNEKLFF

size: -
J: TRBJ1-2
length: 14
V: TRBV4-1
D: TRBD1
DNA: TGCGCCAGCAGCCAAACGGGACAGGGCTATGGCTACACCTTC
CDR3: CASSQTGQGYGYTF

size: -
J: TRBJ2-1
length: 13
V: TRBV29-1
D: TRBD2
DNA: TGCAGCGCTGTAGCGGGGACCTACAATGAGCAGTTCTTC
CDR3: CSAVAGTYNEQFF

size: -
J: TRBJ1-6
length: 15
V: TRBV9
D: -
DNA: TGTGCCAGCAGCGTAGCAGAGGGGCGGAATTCACCCCTCCACTTT
CDR3: CASSVAEGRNSPLHF

size: -
J: TRBJ2-7
length: 12
V: TRBV7-2
D: -
DNA: TGTGCCAGCAGCTTAATGACGAGCTATCAGTACTTC
CDR3: CASSLMTSYQYF

size: -
J: TRBJ1-3
length: 16
V: TRBV9
D: -
DNA: TGTGCCAGCAGCGCCGACCCCCGAGGGGTTGGAAACACCATATATTTT
CDR3: CASSADPRGVGNTIYF

size: once
J: TRBJ1-1
length: 13
V: TRBV6-5
D: -
DNA: TGTGCCAGCAGCCAAATTTGGAACACTGAAGCTTTCTTT
CDR3: CASSQIWNTEAFF

size: -
J: TRBJ1-2
length: 18
V: TRBV12-3/TRBV12-4
D: TRBD1
DNA: TGTGCCAGCAGCCGGACCGGGACAGGGACGGTGGACGGCTATGGCTACACCTTC
CDR3: CASSRTGTGTVDGYGYTF

size: -
J: TRBJ2-6
length: 13
V: TRBV20-1
D: -
DNA: TGCAGTGCTAAGACTGCAGGGGCCAACGTCCTGACTTTC
CDR3: CSAKTAGANVLTF

size: -
J: TRBJ1-6
length: 15
V: TRBV3-1
D: -
DNA: TGTGCCAGCAGCCAAGTCCGGGAGAGCAGGTCACCCCTCCACTTT
CDR3: CASSQVRESRSPLHF

size: once
J: TRBJ1-4
length: 14
V: TRBV7-9
D: -
DNA: TGTGCCAGCAGCTTTTACGGGGCTAATGAAAAACTGTTTTTT
CDR3: CASSFYGANEKLFF

size: -
J: TRBJ2-5
length: 14
V: TRBV5-1
D: TRBD2
DNA: TGCGCCAGCAGCTTGGCTAGCGGGCAAGAGACCCAGTACTTC
CDR3: CASSLASGQETQYF

size: once
J: TRBJ2-3
length: 14
V: TRBV3-1
D: -
DNA: TGTGCCAGCAGCCAACTCATGACCGGAGATACGCAGTATTTT
CDR3: CASSQLMTGDTQYF

size: -
J: TRBJ2-1
length: 15
V: TRBV5-1
D: -
DNA: TGCGCCAGCAGCTTGGCCATTGACTATTACAATGAGCAGTTCTTC
CDR3: CASSLAIDYYNEQFF

size: -
J: TRBJ2-3
length: 16
V: TRBV4-3
D: -
DNA: TGCGCCAGCAGCCAAGACGCCAGACGAGGCACAGATACGCAGTATTTT
CDR3: CASSQDARRGTDTQYF

size: once
J: TRBJ1-1
length: 12
V: TRBV29-1
D: -
DNA: TGCAGCGTTCAAACACAGAACACTGAAGCTTTCTTT
CDR3: CSVQTQNTEAFF

size: -
J: TRBJ2-7
length: 15
V: TRBV10-3
D: TRBD1
DNA: TGTGCCATCAGTGAATTCGACAGGGGTGGGTACGAGCAGTACTTC
CDR3: CAISEFDRGGYEQYF